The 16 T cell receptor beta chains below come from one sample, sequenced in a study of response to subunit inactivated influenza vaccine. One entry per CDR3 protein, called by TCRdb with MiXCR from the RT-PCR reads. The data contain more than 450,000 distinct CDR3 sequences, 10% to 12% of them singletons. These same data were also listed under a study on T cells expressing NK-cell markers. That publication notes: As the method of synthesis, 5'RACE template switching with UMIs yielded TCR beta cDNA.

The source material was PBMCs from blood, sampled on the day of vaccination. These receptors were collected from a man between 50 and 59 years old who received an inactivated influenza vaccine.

Here the CDR3 DNA reads TGTGCCAGCAGACTGACTAGCGGACAATACAATGAGCAGTTCTTC. Translation gives CASRLTSGQYNEQFF. The chain couples TRBV7-8 to TRBJ2-1; 9 bases map to TRBD2. Germline V gene data show CDR1 as SGHVS and CDR2 as FQNEAQ. V lost 6 bases to trimming and J lost 4 bases; unmatched junction nucleotides: 7. There are 15 residues in the CDR3.

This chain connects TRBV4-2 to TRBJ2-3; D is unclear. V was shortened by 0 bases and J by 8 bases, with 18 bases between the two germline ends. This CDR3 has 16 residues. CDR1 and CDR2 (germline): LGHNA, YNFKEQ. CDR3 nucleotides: TGTGCCAGCAGCCAAGAGGTTTTGGTCCAAGGTGCTACGCAGTATTTT. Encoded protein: CASSQEVLVQGATQYF.

Written as DNA, the CDR3 is TGTGCCAGCAGCCGGACAGGGCTCTGGGATGAGCAGTTCTTC. The encoded protein is CASSRTGLWDEQFF. This chain uses TRBV12-3 or TRBV12-4 with TRBJ2-1, with TRBD1 matching 8 bases. V shed 6 bases, J shed 8 bases, and the junction held 9 bases outside the gene matches. The CDR3 spans 14 residues.

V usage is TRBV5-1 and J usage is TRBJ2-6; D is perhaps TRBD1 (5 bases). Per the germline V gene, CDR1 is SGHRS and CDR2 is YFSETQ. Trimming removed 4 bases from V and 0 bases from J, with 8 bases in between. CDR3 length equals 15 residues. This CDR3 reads CASSIRASGANVLTF. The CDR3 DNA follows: TGCGCCAGCAGCATCAGGGCCTCTGGGGCCAACGTCCTGACTTTC.

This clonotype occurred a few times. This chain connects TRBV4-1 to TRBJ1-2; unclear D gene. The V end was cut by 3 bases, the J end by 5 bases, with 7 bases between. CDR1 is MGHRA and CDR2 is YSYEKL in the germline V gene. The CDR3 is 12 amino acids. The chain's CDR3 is CASSHAGYGYTF. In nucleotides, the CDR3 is TGCGCCAGCAGCCATGCGGGTTATGGCTACACCTTC.

As DNA, the CDR3 is TGCAGTGCTAGCGAGTCGGCAACTAATGAAAAACTGTTTTTT. This translates into CSASESATNEKLFF. The gene calls are TRBV20-1 and TRBJ1-4; D call uncertain. The V gene's germline CDR1 is DFQATT and CDR2 SNEGSKA (reference sequence). The V and J ends lost 3 bases and 0 bases respectively, with 8 bases between them. The CDR3 is 14 amino acids.

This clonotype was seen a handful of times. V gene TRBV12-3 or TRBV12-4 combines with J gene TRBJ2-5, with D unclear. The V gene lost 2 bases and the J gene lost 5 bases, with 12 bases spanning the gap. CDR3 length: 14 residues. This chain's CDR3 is CASSLLLDGETQYF. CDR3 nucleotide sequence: TGTGCCAGCAGTTTATTGCTGGACGGGGAGACCCAGTACTTC.

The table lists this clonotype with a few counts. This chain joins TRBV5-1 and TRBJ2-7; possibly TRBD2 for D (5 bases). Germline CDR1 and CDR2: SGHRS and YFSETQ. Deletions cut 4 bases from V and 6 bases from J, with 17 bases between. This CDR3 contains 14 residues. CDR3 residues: CASSMELAGSEQYF. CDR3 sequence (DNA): TGCGCCAGCAGCATGGAGCTCGCGGGCAGCGAGCAGTACTTC.

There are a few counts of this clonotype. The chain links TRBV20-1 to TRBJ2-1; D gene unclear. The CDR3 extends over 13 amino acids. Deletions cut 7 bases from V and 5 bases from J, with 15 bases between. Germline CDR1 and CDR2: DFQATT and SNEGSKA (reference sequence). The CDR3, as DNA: TGCAGTGTTGAGACCCCAACCCACAATGAGCAGTTCTTC. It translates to CSVETPTHNEQFF.

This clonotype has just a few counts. CDR3 bases: TGTGCCAGCAGCTTCCTAGCGGGAGCGCGGGGGACCGGGGAGCTGTTTTTT. The encoded protein is CASSFLAGARGTGELFF. V and J are TRBV5-6 and TRBJ2-2; TRBD2 agrees at 10 bases. CDR3 length: 17 amino acids. In germline, CDR1 is SGHDT, CDR2 YYEEEE. V trimming: 2 bases; J trimming: 5 bases; junction bases outside the gene matches: 9.

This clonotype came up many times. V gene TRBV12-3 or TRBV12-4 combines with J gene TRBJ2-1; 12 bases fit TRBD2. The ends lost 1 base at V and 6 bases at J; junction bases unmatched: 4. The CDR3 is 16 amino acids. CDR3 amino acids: CASSLETLAGGNEQFF. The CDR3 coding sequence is TGTGCCAGCAGTTTAGAGACACTAGCGGGGGGCAATGAGCAGTTCTTC.

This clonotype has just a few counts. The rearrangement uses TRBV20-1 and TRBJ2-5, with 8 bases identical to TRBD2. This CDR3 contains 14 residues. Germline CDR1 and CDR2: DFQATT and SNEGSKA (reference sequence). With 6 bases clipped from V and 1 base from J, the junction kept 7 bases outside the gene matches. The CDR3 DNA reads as TGCAGTGCCTGGGACGGGAGGGCCCAAGAGACCCAGTACTTC. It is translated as CSAWDGRAQETQYF.

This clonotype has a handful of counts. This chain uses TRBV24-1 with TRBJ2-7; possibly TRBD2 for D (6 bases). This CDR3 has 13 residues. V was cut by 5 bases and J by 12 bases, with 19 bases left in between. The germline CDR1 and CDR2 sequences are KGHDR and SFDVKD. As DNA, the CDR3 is TGTGCCACCAGTGCTACCCCCGAGAGGGGAGGGTACTTC. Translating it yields CATSATPERGGYF.

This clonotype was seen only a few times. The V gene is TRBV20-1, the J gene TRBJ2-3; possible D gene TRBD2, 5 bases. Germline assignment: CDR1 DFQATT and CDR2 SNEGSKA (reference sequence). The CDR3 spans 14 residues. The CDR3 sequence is CQTNEGRSTDTQYF. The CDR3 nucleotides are TGCCAGACTAACGAGGGCAGGTCCACAGATACGCAGTATTTT.

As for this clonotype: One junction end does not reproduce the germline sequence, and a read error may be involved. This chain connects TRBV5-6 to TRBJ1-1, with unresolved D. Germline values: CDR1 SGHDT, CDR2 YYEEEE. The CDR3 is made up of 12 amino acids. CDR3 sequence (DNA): TGTGCCAGCACCTTGGAGGGCACTGAAGCTTTCTTT. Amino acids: CASTLEGTEAFF.

The CDR3 DNA is TGCAGCGTTGCGACCGGGACAGGTAGTGAAAAACTGTTTTTT. Its protein product is CSVATGTGSEKLFF. V is TRBV29-1 and J is TRBJ1-4, with 8 bases fitting TRBD1. CDR3 size: 14 residues. Trimming cost V 4 bases and J 7 bases; bases outside gene matches: 8. Germline assignment: CDR1 SQVTM and CDR2 ANQGSEA.